This T cell receptor beta chain originates from a study of graft-versus-host responses after intestinal transplantation. The method was immunoSEQ multiplex PCR; TCRdb's version includes in-frame clones alone and lacks a portion of them. The sample lists about 1,100 clones, about four fifths occurring once. Turning to this clone: Its antigen is undetermined. Sequence at one end of the junction differs from germline and may be a read error.

General observations from the study: GvH clones appeared in recipient marrow, some first in ileum or blood.

Graft material was processed, releasing intraepithelial and lamina propria lymphocytes. Germline assignment: CDR1 SNHLY and CDR2 FYNNEI. This CDR3 contains 14 residues. V usage is TRBV2 and J usage is TRBJ2-3, with 8 bases fitting TRBD2. Sequences were derived from ileum tissue, sampled around 270 days after intestinal transplantation. This TCR was sampled from a human patient who received an intestinal transplant, so some T cells may come from the graft donor. The CDR3: CASSQAGVTDTQYF. In DNA, the CDR3 is TGTGCCAGCAGTCAAGCGGGAGTGACAGATACGCAGTATTTT.